The text below deals with one T cell receptor beta chain. No antigen is known for it. No base qualities exist here, and no much larger clone lies one base off it. These data belong to a study of T cell responses to AZD1222 COVID-19 vaccine (dated by TCRdb to the early 2020s). About the study as a whole: AZD1222 recipients with second doses at about 4 weeks or about 12 weeks were pooled, because spike-specific TCR depth and breadth did not differ between schedules. Trial participants were enrolled by age into 18-55, 56-69 and 70-plus year subgroups, with about 150, 28 and 57 TCR-sequenced participants respectively. A total of over 230 trial participants underwent TCR sequencing, of whom roughly 210 had received two doses of AZD1222 and some 25 had received two doses of the MenACWY control vaccine.

This specimen's time point label, interpreted: baseline before first vaccination. Samples from vaccinated people were obtained from the UK trials COV001 and COV002, which included a single-blind randomized controlled phase 2/3 trial of AZD1222 (ChAdOx1 nCoV-19) in healthy adults. For TCRbeta chain sequencing, PBMC samples from trial participants were taken at day 0 and at day 28 after the second dose. CDR1 and CDR2, looked up from the germline V gene, are SGHRS and YFSETQ. V is clipped by 0 bases and J by 7 bases, and the sequence between their germline boundaries is 14 bases long. From the cysteine through the phenylalanine, the CDR3 covers 16 amino acids. Left in the record is the CDR3 DNA by itself, 48 bases read in frame from the first base. General conclusions and limits of the study: The 56-69-year group was small, and its depth increase did not reach significance, likely because of low power. After two AZD1222 doses, spike-specific TCR breadth and depth were significantly higher than at day 0 and than in MenACWY recipients. Only 5 to 7 AZD1222 recipients were SARS-CoV-2 seropositive at baseline, limiting conclusions about previously exposed vaccinees. Vaccine-associated CD4 TCRs spanned the whole spike protein, with dominant responses in regions 160-218 and 743-854. Reportedly, almost half of the unique spike-specific TCRs recognized epitopes lying outside the regions that are mutated in the B.1.351 and B.1.1.7 variants. Because no day 14 peak-response samples were available, the repertoires could be characterized only after the peak T cell response. Participants were mostly white British, with more females than males. The authors suggested clonal diversity may have been underestimated.

The CDR3 regions of human TCRbeta chains were subjected to immunosequencing. Per the source publication's procedure: Repertoire TCRs were checked for matches against a reference library of SARS-CoV-2-specific TCRs that had been generated using the MIRA antigen-specificity platform. Breadth was defined as the fraction of unique TCRs that were SARS-CoV-2-associated. Depth was defined as the fraction of total T cells that were SARS-CoV-2-associated. Using the MIRA data, each spike-specific TCR was mapped to the spike region that the TCR reacts to and placed in a CD4 or CD8 class. Log10-transformed breadth and depth values were compared by one-way ANOVA with Sidak's multiple comparisons tests. TCRdb's version of the immuneACCESS table is confined to in-frame rearrangements and falls short of the full clone set. An unresolved V gene accounts for under half of the shortfall where checked; the remainder is of unknown origin. Clone size and the V and J calls come from that table; the DNA yielded D and trimming. The sample table contains under 95,000 clones; only one count was recorded for around 90% of them. Less than 3.5% of the sample lies in the top ten.

The rearranged chain carries TRBV5-1 and TRBJ1-6; the D gene is perhaps TRBD1, from 6 matching bases. The specimen comprised peripheral blood, sampled on day 0 of AZD1222 vaccination. The sequence derives from an adult in good health. DNA sequence: TGCGCCAGCAGCTTGGAGGGCACAGGGTGGAATTCACCCCTCCACTTT. Its coded protein is CASSLEGTGWNSPLHF.